The 30 T cell receptor beta chains below all came from one sample that was sequenced in a study of post-analysis software for immune sequencing data. Study results and caveats: There were roughly 5 TRBV segments more frequent in patients than controls, and TRBV5-6, TRBV5-1 and TRBV20-1 were among them.

These receptors are not linked to any known antigen. Unique-molecular-identifier-tagged TCR beta cDNA libraries were used. In TCRdb, the PCR reads were re-called with MiXCR into one record per CDR3 protein. The profile shows roughly 670,000 distinct CDR3 sequences, roughly three fifths of them singletons. What was sequenced was blood. Receptor source: a girl aged 2 to 10 with multiple sclerosis.

The V call is TRBV20-1, the J call TRBJ2-7; 8 bases are a match to TRBD1. Germline CDR1 is DFQATT and CDR2 is SNEGSKA (reference sequence). CDR3 size: 15 residues. Trimming cost V 7 bases and J 2 bases; bases outside gene matches: 13. The CDR3 coding sequence is TGCAGTGTTGGCACACCGGGACAGGACCCCTACGAGCAGTACTTC. Translating it yields CSVGTPGQDPYEQYF.

The V call is TRBV6-5, the J call TRBJ1-1; the match to TRBD1 covers 7 bases. Germline CDR1 is MNHEY and CDR2 is SVGAGI. Trimming took 5 bases from V and 1 from J; bases not matched to a gene: 4. This CDR3 region has 14 residues. The CDR3 region is CASSRTGWNTEAFF. The CDR3 bases are TGTGCCAGCAGTCGGACAGGATGGAACACTGAAGCTTTCTTT.

The chain has TRBV7-9 and TRBJ2-1; 13 nucleotides match TRBD2. The CDR3 totals 14 residues. The J segment lost 11 bases and the V segment lost 5 bases, leaving 6 bases of the junction unmatched. Germline lookup yields CDR1 SEHNR and CDR2 FQNEAQ (reference sequence). The CDR3 spells CASSETSGGRKQFF. The CDR3 nucleotides are TGTGCCAGCAGCGAGACTAGCGGGGGGCGTAAGCAGTTCTTC.

V is TRBV20-1 and J is TRBJ2-1; 8 bases agree with TRBD2. The V and J ends lost 3 bases and 5 bases, in that order; junction bases with no gene match: 6. Germline CDR1 is DFQATT and CDR2 is SNEGSKA (reference sequence). The CDR3 is 14 amino acids. CDR3: CSARGGRWDNEQFF. The CDR3 DNA reads TGCAGTGCTAGGGGCGGGAGGTGGGACAATGAGCAGTTCTTC.

The sample holds a few counts of this clonotype. The CDR3 loop reads CASSPGTGDADTQYF. CDR3 sequence (DNA): TGTGCCAGCAGTCCCGGGACAGGGGACGCAGATACGCAGTATTTT. The rearrangement joins TRBV6-6 to TRBJ2-3, with 10 bases lining up with TRBD1. The trim removed 5 bases at V and 4 bases at J, leaving 6 bases unmatched. The CDR3 runs 15 residues. Germline V gene lookup returns CDR1 MNHNY and CDR2 SVGAGI (reference sequence).

This clonotype turned up a few times. The rearrangement joins TRBV2 to TRBJ2-1; TRBD2 aligns across 9 bases. Germline V gene data show CDR1 as SNHLY and CDR2 as FYNNEI. The CDR3 loop spans 15 amino acids. The trim removed 3 bases at V and 7 bases at J, leaving 7 bases unmatched. As DNA, the CDR3 is TGTGCCAGCAGTGATAAGAGCGGGGGGACTAATGAGCAGTTCTTC. Its translation: CASSDKSGGTNEQFF.

The chain employs TRBV25-1 and TRBJ2-1; maybe TRBD2 (7 bases). Germline lookup yields CDR1 MGHDK and CDR2 SYGVNS. V was cut by 4 bases and J by 4 bases, with 17 bases left in between. The CDR3 spans 16 residues. The CDR3 DNA follows: TGTGCCAGCAGTGTGGGGGCAGCGGGGAGGTACAATGAGCAGTTCTTC. Protein sequence: CASSVGAAGRYNEQFF.

V and J are TRBV4-2 and TRBJ2-1; 7 bases are shared with TRBD2. The CDR3 spans 17 residues. The V segment lost 0 bases and the J segment 2 bases; nucleotides outside the gene matches: 7. From germline, CDR1 is LGHNA and CDR2 YNFKEQ. The DNA for the CDR3 is TGTGCCAGCAGCCAAGACAGTCCGGGACTAACCTACAATGAGCAGTTCTTC. Translating it yields CASSQDSPGLTYNEQFF.

The gene calls are TRBV5-1 and TRBJ2-7, with D possibly TRBD1 on 5 matching bases. Germline CDR1 is SGHRS and CDR2 is YFSETQ. CDR3 length: 14 amino acids. The V and J ends lost 4 bases and 1 base respectively, with 12 bases between them. DNA of the CDR3: TGCGCCAGCAGCCCACAGGAATGGTCCTACGAGCAGTACTTC. This sequence encodes CASSPQEWSYEQYF.

This clonotype was seen only a few times. This chain uses TRBV12-3 or TRBV12-4 with TRBJ2-7; D is possibly TRBD1 (5 bases). V lost 6 bases to trimming and J lost 2 bases, with 11 bases between them. The CDR3 is 13 amino acids. The CDR3 DNA reads TGTGCCAGCAGCCTAACCAGGGCCTACGAGCAGTACTTC. Protein: CASSLTRAYEQYF.

There are a few counts of this clonotype. This chain connects TRBV4-2 to TRBJ2-7, with D perhaps given as TRBD1 or TRBD2 (5 bases each). Germline CDR1 is LGHNA and CDR2 is YNFKEQ. Trimming left V 1 base short and J 1 base short, with 23 bases between. CDR3 length equals 19 residues. The CDR3 loop is CASSQVGALGPSISYEQYF. In nucleotides, the CDR3 is TGTGCCAGCAGCCAAGTAGGGGCACTAGGTCCCTCCATATCCTACGAGCAGTACTTC.

This chain links TRBV12-3 or TRBV12-4 with TRBJ1-2, with D possibly being TRBD1 (5 bases). Trimming stripped 8 bases from V and 4 bases from J, with 14 bases between. The CDR3 length is 13 residues. The CDR3: CASLVGLPYGYTF. The CDR3 DNA is TGTGCCAGCTTAGTGGGGCTACCCTATGGCTACACCTTC.

In this sample, this clonotype turned up a few times. This chain links TRBV10-3 with TRBJ2-1; no firm D call. The germline V and J ends were trimmed by 3 bases and 9 bases, with 6 bases remaining between them. The CDR3 has 11 amino acids. Per the germline V gene, CDR1 is ENHRY and CDR2 is SYGVKD. This CDR3 reads CAISESSEQFF. In DNA form, the CDR3 reads TGTGCCATCAGTGAAAGCAGTGAGCAGTTCTTC.

In its sample, this clonotype was seen once. The chain links TRBV12-3 or TRBV12-4 to TRBJ1-2, with a weak D call TRBD1 (5 bases). The V gene lost 5 bases and the J gene lost 8 bases, with 24 bases spanning the gap. This CDR3 has 16 residues. For the CDR3, the DNA is TGTGCCAGCAGTCCTGAGACCGAGGTGGCAGGGAGGGGCTACACCTTC. Translated: CASSPETEVAGRGYTF.

This chain uses TRBV27 with TRBJ2-7, with 7 bases that match TRBD2. The junction had 1 base not matched to a gene; V was cut back by 2 bases and J by 3 bases. This CDR3 region has 13 residues. The germline CDR1 and CDR2 sequences are MNHEY and SMNVEV (reference sequence). In nucleotides, the CDR3 is TGTGCCAGCAGTTTACGGGGGGTCTACGAGCAGTACTTC. Protein product: CASSLRGVYEQYF.

The chain joins TRBV5-1 to TRBJ1-1; D unresolved. Trimming cost V 4 bases and J 6 bases, with 13 bases left between them. Germline-derived CDR1 and CDR2 are SGHRS and YFSETQ. This CDR3 contains 13 residues. The CDR3 sequence is CASSVDGYSEAFF. In nucleotides, the CDR3 is TGCGCCAGCAGCGTGGACGGGTACTCTGAAGCTTTCTTT.

This clonotype has a handful of counts. The rearrangement uses TRBV12-3 or TRBV12-4 and TRBJ2-5; 12 positions agree with TRBD2. The junction had 6 bases not matched to a gene; V was cut back by 6 bases and J by 1 base. This CDR3 has 16 residues. The CDR3 sequence is CASSLAGGPVQETQYF. Here the CDR3 DNA reads TGTGCCAGCAGCCTAGCGGGGGGGCCGGTCCAAGAGACCCAGTACTTC.

The rearrangement joins TRBV29-1 to TRBJ2-3, with TRBD1 matching over 11 bases. The CDR3 covers 14 residues. The germline gives CDR1 SQVTM, CDR2 ANQGSEA. Trimming at V came to 6 bases and at J to 6 bases, leaving 8 bases not matched to a gene. The CDR3: CSVGQGANIDTQYF. CDR3 coding DNA: TGCAGCGTAGGACAGGGGGCAAATATTGATACGCAGTATTTT.

The chain recombines TRBV6-8 with TRBJ2-3, with 8 positions matching TRBD2. This CDR3 region has 16 residues. CDR1 MNHGY and CDR2 SAAAGT come from the germline V gene. The V and J ends lost 0 bases and 3 bases, in that order; junction bases with no gene match: 5. CDR3 residues: CASSYSTGGQTDTQYF. Here the CDR3 DNA reads TGTGCCAGCAGTTACTCTACGGGGGGGCAGACAGATACGCAGTATTTT.

This clonotype was seen repeatedly, ten times or more. The V call is TRBV5-1, the J call TRBJ2-1; TRBD2 matches at 12 bases. V was clipped by 3 bases and J by 6 bases; unmatched bases: 1. Germline lookup yields CDR1 SGHRS and CDR2 YFSETQ. The CDR3 has 14 residues. The CDR3 DNA is TGCGCCAGCAGCTGGACTAGCGGGACCAATGAGCAGTTCTTC. As protein: CASSWTSGTNEQFF.

The V call is TRBV5-1, the J call TRBJ2-5, with unresolved D. Trimming left V 5 bases short and J 5 bases short, with 7 bases between. This CDR3 has 11 residues. Germline CDR1 SGHRS, CDR2 YFSETQ. CDR3 DNA: TGCGCCAGCAGGGGTGACGAGACCCAGTACTTC. Translating it yields CASRGDETQYF.

Only a few counts were recorded for this clonotype. The chain's CDR3 is CASSSGAGYGYTF. The CDR3 DNA reads as TGTGCCAGCAGCTCAGGGGCGGGATATGGCTACACCTTC. The chain joins TRBV7-2 to TRBJ1-2; TRBD1 might be the D (6 bases). With 4 bases removed from V and 5 bases from J, the gap between germline ends came to 11 bases. The CDR3 is 13 amino acids. CDR1 is SGHTA and CDR2 is FQGNSA in the germline V gene.

This clonotype was found a few times. This sequence joins TRBV5-6 and TRBJ2-5; D is possibly TRBD1 (6 bases). This CDR3 region has 16 residues. The V gene lost 2 bases and the J gene lost 0 bases, with 14 bases spanning the gap. Germline CDR1 reads SGHDT; CDR2 reads YYEEEE. Here the CDR3 reads CASSFGQRPYQETQYF. The CDR3 DNA reads as TGTGCCAGCAGCTTTGGACAGCGGCCGTACCAAGAGACCCAGTACTTC.

This chain's CDR3 is CASSATSAPTDEQFF. The DNA for the CDR3 is TGTGCCAGCAGCGCTACTAGCGCCCCTACGGATGAGCAGTTCTTC. The chain is built from TRBV9 and TRBJ2-1; TRBD2 agrees at 7 bases. This CDR3 has 15 residues. The ends lost 3 bases at V and 8 bases at J; junction bases unmatched: 11. Germline values: CDR1 SGDLS, CDR2 YYNGEE.

Here the CDR3 reads CASSHRDSPTQYF. The CDR3 DNA follows: TGTGCCAGCAGCCATCGGGACAGCCCAACCCAGTACTTC. V usage is TRBV3-1 and J usage is TRBJ2-5; TRBD1 matches at 7 bases. The germline gives CDR1 LGHDT, CDR2 YNNKEL (reference sequence). V was clipped by 3 bases and J by 8 bases; unmatched bases: 6. The CDR3 length is 13 residues.

CDR3 residues: CASSHEGGVYEQYF. The CDR3, as DNA: TGTGCCAGCAGCCACGAGGGGGGAGTTTACGAGCAGTACTTC. This sequence joins TRBV7-9 and TRBJ2-5; D possibly matches TRBD1 or TRBD2 (6 bases each). The assigned J gene may be wrong: the sequence end matches TRBJ2-7 better. Germline-derived CDR1 and CDR2 are SEHNR and FQNEAQ (reference sequence). This CDR3 region has 14 residues.

The rearrangement links TRBV14 to TRBJ1-1; the D gene is possibly TRBD1 (5 bases). This CDR3 region has 12 residues. The V and J ends lost 1 base and 10 bases respectively, with 10 bases between them. Germline values: CDR1 SGHDN, CDR2 FVKESK. The CDR3 DNA reads TGTGCCAGCAGCCAAGTGGGGGGTCCAGCTTTCTTT. It translates to CASSQVGGPAFF.

The rearrangement uses TRBV14 and TRBJ2-4; 8 nucleotides match TRBD1. The DNA end favors TRBJ2-7, so the J call may be wrong. The CDR3 spans 15 residues. From germline, CDR1 is SGHDN and CDR2 FVKESK. CDR3 residues: CASSPYRDRINEQYF. The CDR3 coding sequence is TGTGCCAGCAGCCCATACCGGGACAGGATCAACGAGCAGTACTTC.

The V gene is TRBV15, the J gene TRBJ1-5; TRBD1 agrees at 7 bases. Germline loops: CDR1 LNHNV, CDR2 YYDKDF (reference sequence). The CDR3 covers 18 residues. V dropped 6 bases and J dropped 2; count of bases not matched to a gene: 16. CDR3 loop: CATRDREGVRIGNQPQHF. The CDR3 nucleotides read TGTGCCACCAGAGACAGGGAGGGGGTGAGGATAGGCAATCAGCCCCAGCATTTT.

The V gene is TRBV7-2, the J gene TRBJ2-2, with D hard to call. CDR3 length: 11 amino acids. V was shortened by 7 bases and J by 5 bases, with 5 bases between the two germline ends. The germline gives CDR1 SGHTA, CDR2 FQGNSA. CDR3: CASTGTGELFF. For the CDR3, the DNA is TGTGCCAGCACCGGGACCGGGGAGCTGTTTTTT.